This T cell receptor (beta chain) was observed in a study of patients and donors after allogeneic stem cell transplantation. From the RT-PCR reads, TCRdb called clonotypes with MiXCR, one entry per CDR3 protein. The sample has 410,000 or so distinct CDR3 sequences; 16% are singletons. The TCR was taken from a human donor who was either an allogeneic HSCT recipient or a stem cell or donor lymphocyte infusion donor (not recorded which). It is not recorded whose cells these are; they may come from a transplant donor. What was sequenced was blood, either unsorted or a sorted T cell fraction (not recorded which).

CDR3 bases: TGCGCCAGCAGCTTATCTAGCGGGAGTTCTGATACGCAGTATTTT. This codes for CASSLSSGSSDTQYF. The chain combines TRBV5-1 with TRBJ2-3; TRBD2 agrees at 10 bases. Unmatched junction bases numbered 6, after V lost 2 bases and J lost 6 bases. Looked up from germline, CDR1 is SGHRS and CDR2 is YFSETQ. The CDR3 loop spans 15 amino acids.